A single sample gave rise to the 17 T cell receptor beta chains below, sequenced in a study of STAT5B mutations in CD4+ large granular lymphocyte leukemia (dated by TCRdb to the early 2020s). Library construction relied on the immunoSEQ multiplex PCR assay. TCRdb retrieved this table from immuneACCESS and kept in-frame rearrangements only. Not all clones are present; in checked studies, unresolved V genes account for under half, and no reason is known for the remainder. The sample profile shows 31,000 or so clones; approximately 80% of them were found once. About 2% of the sample is taken by the ten largest. Material: CD4+ T cells from blood buffy coats. These receptors came from a human donor in good health.

In this sample, this clone turned up a few times. This rearrangement joins TRBV5-4 to TRBJ2-1; 7 bases are shared with TRBD1. The CDR3 extends over 15 amino acids. V dropped 4 bases and J dropped 4; count of bases not matched to a gene: 8. CDR1 is SGHNT and CDR2 is YYREEE in the germline V gene (reference sequence). CDR3 sequence (DNA): TGTGCCAGCAGCCCAGGACAGGAGTTATACAATGAGCAGTTCTTC. It encodes CASSPGQELYNEQFF.

This clone occurred a few times. The rearrangement uses TRBV6-5 and TRBJ2-7; perhaps D is TRBD1 or TRBD2 (5 bases each). CDR1 is MNHEY and CDR2 is SVGAGI in the germline V gene. Trimming left V 6 bases short and J 7 bases short, with 16 bases between. This CDR3 region has 13 residues. The CDR3 here is CASSKPGRWEQYF. CDR3 DNA sequence: TGTGCCAGCAGCAAGCCGGGGCGGTGGGAGCAGTACTTC.

The chain links TRBV19 to TRBJ1-2; D is undetermined. Germline CDR1 LNHDA, CDR2 SQIVND (reference sequence). This CDR3 region has 13 residues. Trimming took 8 bases from V and 0 from J, leaving 10 bases between them. The CDR3 loop is CASSDTANYGYTF. Here the CDR3 DNA reads TGTGCCAGTTCGGATACAGCTAACTATGGCTACACCTTC.

The rearrangement links TRBV9 to TRBJ1-4, with D unresolved. Germline loops: CDR1 SGDLS, CDR2 YYNGEE. V lost 1 base and J lost 0, with 13 bases in between. CDR3 length: 17 residues. Written as DNA, the CDR3 is TGTGCCAGCAGCGTACACGGTATCGCGTCAACTAATGAAAAACTGTTTTTT. Translating gives CASSVHGIASTNEKLFF.

This clone has only one observation. The chain has TRBV6-5 and TRBJ2-1, with 8 bases that match TRBD2. CDR1 is MNHEY and CDR2 is SVGAGI in the germline V gene. V lost 8 bases and J lost 4; bases outside the gene matches: 7. This CDR3 has 14 residues. The chain's CDR3 is CASRLSGGYNEQFF. The CDR3 DNA is TGTGCCAGCCGACTAAGCGGGGGATACAATGAGCAGTTCTTC.

The chain couples TRBV7-2 to TRBJ1-5, with 7 bases fitting TRBD1. Per germline, CDR1 SGHTA and CDR2 FQGNSA. The CDR3 has 15 residues. Trimming at V came to 5 bases and at J to 3 bases, leaving 7 bases not matched to a gene. DNA for the CDR3: TGTGCCAGCAGCCAGGGGGGACAGTTCAATCAGCCCCAGCATTTT. Encoded protein: CASSQGGQFNQPQHF.

The chain carries TRBV19 and TRBJ1-1; D unclear. CDR1 LNHDA and CDR2 SQIVND come from the germline V gene (reference sequence). With 7 bases removed from V and 0 bases from J, the gap between germline ends came to 15 bases. The CDR3 is made up of 15 amino acids. CDR3 sequence: CASKTDGSMNTEAFF. For the CDR3, the DNA is TGTGCCAGTAAGACGGACGGTAGTATGAACACTGAAGCTTTCTTT.

V gene TRBV2 combines with J gene TRBJ1-2, with D possibly being TRBD1 (5 bases). The CDR3 consists of 13 residues. Per germline, CDR1 SNHLY and CDR2 FYNNEI. V lost 4 bases and J lost 8, with 14 bases in between. CDR3 sequence (DNA): TGTGCCAGCAGTGCAACGCGGGAGGGGGGCTACACCTTC. This encodes CASSATREGGYTF.

The V call is TRBV19, the J call TRBJ1-2; D gene ambiguous. Germline values: CDR1 LNHDA, CDR2 SQIVND (reference sequence). The ends were cut back, 7 bases at V and 5 bases at J, with 14 bases in the middle. CDR3 size: 13 residues. CDR3 sequence (DNA): TGTGCCAGTAAACAGCCTGATCGGTATGGCTACACCTTC. This translates into CASKQPDRYGYTF.

This chain uses TRBV19 with TRBJ2-7; D is unresolved. Germline V gene sequence: CDR1 LNHDA, CDR2 SQIVND (reference sequence). V lost 3 bases and J 0 bases, leaving 9 bases between the germline ends. The CDR3 extends over 14 amino acids. The CDR3 region is CASSIPGNSYEQYF. CDR3 coding DNA: TGTGCCAGTAGTATTCCTGGCAACTCCTACGAGCAGTACTTC.

This clone was found a few times. The chain uses TRBV5-6 and TRBJ2-7, with unresolved D. The CDR3 is 14 amino acids. V was cut by 0 bases and J by 2 bases, with 9 bases left in between. Germline lookup yields CDR1 SGHDT and CDR2 YYEEEE. CDR3 in amino acids: CASSLVGNPYEQYF. The CDR3 DNA reads as TGTGCCAGCAGCTTGGTAGGGAATCCCTACGAGCAGTACTTC.

The chain recombines TRBV7-8 with TRBJ2-2; D is perhaps TRBD1 or TRBD2 (7 bases each). The CDR3 runs 14 residues. Looked up from germline, CDR1 is SGHVS and CDR2 is FQNEAQ. The ends were cut back, 3 bases at V and 6 bases at J, with 11 bases in the middle. The CDR3 DNA reads TGTGCCAGCAGCTTTCAGGGGGGGCCCGGGGAGCTGTTTTTT. Translated: CASSFQGGPGELFF.

As DNA, the CDR3 is TGTGCCAGCAGTGAAGCGCTTCTGGCTGGAATGGACAATGAGCAGTTCTTC. Protein sequence: CASSEALLAGMDNEQFF. This rearrangement joins TRBV2 to TRBJ2-1; D not certain. CDR1 and CDR2 (germline): SNHLY, FYNNEI. Trimming cost V 0 bases and J 5 bases, with 17 bases left between them. This CDR3 spans 17 amino acids.

The J gene is TRBJ2-5, the V gene TRBV5-4; 7 bases agree with TRBD2. The CDR3 sequence is 15 residues long. With V trimmed by 2 bases and J by 4 bases, 8 bases remained unmatched. Germline CDR1 is SGHNT and CDR2 is YYREEE (reference sequence). In DNA, the CDR3 is TGTGCCAGCAGCTTCGCGGGAGCCACCGGAGAGACCCAGTACTTC. This gives the protein CASSFAGATGETQYF.

The chain joins TRBV7-2 to TRBJ1-6, with D unclear. V lost 1 base and J lost 9, with 13 bases in between. The CDR3 loop spans 15 amino acids. CDR1 and CDR2 from the germline V gene are SGHTA and FQGNSA. CDR3 in amino acids: CASSLDASGLSPLHF. CDR3 nucleotide sequence: TGTGCCAGCAGCTTAGACGCGAGTGGTCTTTCACCCCTCCACTTT.

The J gene is TRBJ2-3, the V gene TRBV5-8, with TRBD2 as a possible D gene (5 bases). Germline CDR1 is SGHTS and CDR2 is YDEGEE. This CDR3 spans 13 amino acids. V was trimmed by 5 bases and J by 2 bases, leaving 9 bases between them. The CDR3, as DNA: TGTGCCAGCAGGGCGGGTCCCACAGATACGCAGTATTTT. Amino acid sequence: CASRAGPTDTQYF.

This clone has just a few counts. The J gene is TRBJ2-7, the V gene TRBV5-4; D possibly corresponds to TRBD2 (6 bases). The V and J ends lost 3 bases and 7 bases respectively, with 17 bases between them. CDR3 length equals 14 residues. Germline V gene sequence: CDR1 SGHNT, CDR2 YYREEE (reference sequence). CDR3 sequence: CASSSESRGAEQYF. CDR3 in DNA: TGTGCCAGCAGCTCTGAGTCGCGGGGTGCGGAGCAGTACTTC.